This T cell receptor beta chain appears in the sequencing data of a study of control samples from healthy donors and cancer patients. The CDR3 has 15 residues. CDR1 SGDLS and CDR2 YYNGEE come from the germline V gene. V shed 0 bases, J shed 2 bases, and the junction held 5 bases outside the gene matches. The table came from immunoSEQ multiplex PCR; TCRdb's copy has only in-frame clones and leaves some out. The sample yields some 120,000 clones, around 90% seen once. This receptor was obtained from a man aged 35-49 years in good health. The J gene is TRBJ2-7, the V gene TRBV9, with 7 positions matching TRBD2. The sample comprised blood. The CDR3 DNA is TGTGCCAGCAGCGTAGCTCGGGGGGTGGCCTACGAGCAGTACTTC. Its translation is CASSVARGVAYEQYF. Supplemented by reference TRBV9 and TRBJ2-7, the full variable domain reads DSGVTQTPKHLITATGQRVTLRCSPRSGDLSVYWYQQSLDQGLQFLIQYYNGEERAKGNILERFSAQQFPDLHSELNLSSLELGDSALYFCASSVARGVAYEQYFGPGTRLTVT.